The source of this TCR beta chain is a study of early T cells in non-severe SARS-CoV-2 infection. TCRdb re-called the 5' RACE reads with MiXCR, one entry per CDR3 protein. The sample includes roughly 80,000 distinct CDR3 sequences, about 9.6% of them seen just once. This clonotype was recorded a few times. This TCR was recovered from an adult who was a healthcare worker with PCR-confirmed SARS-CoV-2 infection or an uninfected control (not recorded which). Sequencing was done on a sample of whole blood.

This chain's CDR3 is CASSLIAAGGSYNEQFF. The CDR3 DNA is TGTGCCAGCAGCTTAATAGCAGCGGGAGGGTCCTACAATGAGCAGTTCTTC. The V and J genes are TRBV7-9 and TRBJ2-1, with TRBD2 identical over 10 bases. J lost 1 base, V lost 2 bases, and 5 bases had no gene match. The germline gives CDR1 SEHNR, CDR2 FQNEAQ (reference sequence). This CDR3 has 17 amino acids.